Shown below are 23 T cell receptor beta chains from a single sample sequenced in a study of blood T cell repertoires in COVID-19. Using immunoSEQ multiplex PCR, the repertoire was profiled, and TCRdb retains in-frame clones only, with some absent. The table has approximately 300,000 clones, approximately 90% seen once. The source material was PBMCs or T cells enriched from blood (not recorded which). These receptors all come from a woman in her 30s who had recovered from COVID-19.

The J gene is TRBJ2-1, the V gene TRBV10-3; 11 bases align to TRBD2. The CDR3 has 12 residues. From germline, CDR1 is ENHRY and CDR2 SYGVKD. J lost 9 bases, V lost 6 bases, and 1 base had no gene match. In nucleotides, the CDR3 is TGTGCCATCAGACTAGCGGGGGCTGAGCAGTTCTTC. Amino acids: CAIRLAGAEQFF.

A single count supports this clone. The genes are TRBV7-2 and TRBJ2-2, with 9 bases that match TRBD1. V shed 4 bases, J shed 4 bases, and the junction held 13 bases outside the gene matches. The CDR3 sequence is 18 residues long. Germline lookup yields CDR1 SGHTA and CDR2 FQGNSA. The chain's CDR3 is CASSSLGTGQGVTGELFF. The DNA of the CDR3 is TGTGCCAGCAGCTCACTGGGTACGGGACAGGGAGTCACCGGGGAGCTGTTTTTT.

This clone was detected only a few times. The J gene is TRBJ1-2, the V gene TRBV5-1; TRBD1 aligns across 7 bases. The V gene's germline CDR1 is SGHRS and CDR2 YFSETQ. The CDR3 is made up of 12 amino acids. J was trimmed by 8 bases and V by 0 bases; bases with no gene match: 1. The chain's CDR3 is CASSLGDSGYTF. The CDR3, as DNA: TGCGCCAGCAGCTTGGGGGACAGCGGCTACACCTTC.

This chain uses TRBV11-2 with TRBJ1-6; 9 nucleotides match TRBD1. The V segment lost 5 bases and the J segment 8 bases; nucleotides outside the gene matches: 19. Germline CDR1 is SGHAT and CDR2 is FQNNGV. CDR3 size: 19 residues. CDR3 in DNA: TGTGCCAGCAGCCCCCCCGGGCCGACCGGGACAGGGAGGCATTCACCCCTCCACTTT. It codes for CASSPPGPTGTGRHSPLHF.

This sequence joins TRBV2 and TRBJ1-2; 8 positions agree with TRBD1. J lost 7 bases, V lost 4 bases, and 11 bases had no gene match. The germline CDR1 and CDR2 sequences are SNHLY and FYNNEI. This CDR3 is built from 15 residues. CDR3 coding DNA: TGTGCCAGCAGTGGAGGGAGACAGGGGTTTGGTGGCTACACCTTC. Its translation is CASSGGRQGFGGYTF.

The CDR3 bases are TGTGCCAGCAGTTACTTCATGGGCAGGGGGCTAACTAAGGGCGACTATGGCTACACCTTC. This codes for CASSYFMGRGLTKGDYGYTF. This chain joins TRBV6-2 or TRBV6-3 and TRBJ1-2; TRBD1 aligns across 8 bases. The CDR3 covers 20 residues. Germline CDR1 MNHEY, CDR2 SVGEGT. The ends lost 1 base at V and 3 bases at J; junction bases unmatched: 19.

In its sample, this clone was seen once. The genes are TRBV6-4 and TRBJ1-4; no definite D call. CDR1 and CDR2 (germline): MRHNA, SNTAGT. The V and J ends lost 5 bases and 10 bases respectively, with 17 bases between them. The CDR3 sequence is 14 residues long. In nucleotides, the CDR3 is TGTGCCAGCAGTCGCACCAAGGCCCGACTAAAACTGTTTTTT. It specifies CASSRTKARLKLFF.

This chain links TRBV5-5 with TRBJ1-5; the D is unclear. The CDR3 consists of 14 residues. The V and J ends lost 5 bases and 2 bases respectively, with 11 bases between them. Germline V lookup: CDR1 SGHKS, CDR2 YYEKEE (reference sequence). The CDR3 nucleotides are TGTGCCAGCAGGCTGGCCCCACGCAATCAGCCCCAGCATTTT. Its translation is CASRLAPRNQPQHF.

This chain uses TRBV7-9 with TRBJ2-5; the D gene is possibly TRBD1 (6 bases). V lost 4 bases and J 2 bases, leaving 23 bases between the germline ends. CDR3 length equals 18 residues. Germline V lookup: CDR1 SEHNR, CDR2 FQNEAQ (reference sequence). CDR3 sequence reads: CASSSPRQVPLPQETQYF. The CDR3 nucleotides read TGTGCCAGCAGCTCCCCCCGACAGGTTCCCCTTCCTCAAGAGACCCAGTACTTC.

This clone was observed a handful of times. The chain uses TRBV14 and TRBJ2-7; TRBD1 matches 10 bases. The CDR3 consists of 18 residues. CDR1 and CDR2 from the germline V gene are SGHDN and FVKESK. The junction had 18 bases not matched to a gene; V was cut back by 5 bases and J by 5 bases. CDR3 nucleotide sequence: TGTGCCAGCAGCTCATTCCTGGGGACAGGGGCTCCCTCGGACGAGCAGTACTTC. Translated, it gives CASSSFLGTGAPSDEQYF.

This rearrangement joins TRBV15 to TRBJ1-5; D remains unclear. Germline CDR1 reads LNHNV; CDR2 reads YYDKDF (reference sequence). CDR3 length equals 15 residues. The V and J ends lost 1 base and 7 bases respectively, with 14 bases between them. CDR3 in DNA: TGTGCCACCAGCAGAGGAGCGGAGAGAAGGCAGCCCCAGCATTTT. This sequence encodes CATSRGAERRQPQHF. The entire variable domain, with the rest obtained from reference TRBV15 and TRBJ1-5, is as follows: DAMVIQNPRYQVTQFGKPVTLSCSQTLNHNVMYWYQQKSSQAPKLLFHYYDKDFNNEADTPDNFQSRRPNTSFCFLDIRSPGLGDTAMYLCATSRGAERRQPQHFGDGTRLSIL.

The V call is TRBV7-3, the J call TRBJ1-1; 9 bases are shared with TRBD1. V shed 5 bases and J 5 bases; nucleotides not matched to a gene: 6. The CDR3 is 14 amino acids. Germline V gene lookup returns CDR1 SGHTA and CDR2 FQGTGA. The CDR3, as DNA: TGTGCCAGCAGCCAACAGGGGGCACAGACTGAAGCTTTCTTT. This gives the protein CASSQQGAQTEAFF.

The chain employs TRBV25-1 and TRBJ2-1; D is ambiguous. The CDR3 is made up of 15 amino acids. Germline loops: CDR1 MGHDK, CDR2 SYGVNS. Trimming stripped 5 bases from V and 4 bases from J, with 15 bases between. The CDR3 region is CASSPIVPGYNEQFF. The CDR3 DNA sequence: TGTGCCAGCAGTCCCATTGTCCCGGGTTACAATGAGCAGTTCTTC.

CDR3 in DNA: TGCGCCAGCAGTTCTCCCACTGAAGCTTTCTTT. Translating gives CASSSPTEAFF. V and J are TRBV5-1 and TRBJ1-1; D remains ambiguous. Trimming shortened V by 5 bases and J by 4 bases, and 6 bases separated the two germline ends. Germline V lookup: CDR1 SGHRS, CDR2 YFSETQ. The CDR3 runs to 11 residues.

The CDR3, as DNA: TGCGCCAGCAGCTTGGCAGGGGTTGGGGAGACCCAGTACTTC. It translates to CASSLAGVGETQYF. The V call is TRBV5-1, the J call TRBJ2-5, with TRBD1 as a possible D gene (6 bases). This CDR3 comprises 14 residues. V lost 0 bases and J 5 bases, leaving 11 bases between the germline ends. The germline V gene has CDR1 SGHRS and CDR2 YFSETQ.

This chain connects TRBV27 to TRBJ2-3; D is uncertain. Germline lookup yields CDR1 MNHEY and CDR2 SMNVEV (reference sequence). Trimming cost V 4 bases and J 3 bases, with 14 bases left between them. This CDR3 is built from 15 residues. The CDR3 coding sequence is TGTGCCAGCAGTTCTAGAAACCCGATGACAGATACGCAGTATTTT. Translating it yields CASSSRNPMTDTQYF.

The chain employs TRBV21-1 and TRBJ1-1; the table names TRBD1, a call not compared with the DNA. TRBV21-1 is annotated as a pseudogene. This CDR3 region has 16 residues. CDR3: CARNETPGHENTEAFF. The CDR3 DNA is TGTGCCAGAAATGAAACCCCGGGACACGAGAACACTGAAGCTTTCTTT.

This clone was recorded once. The chain joins TRBV24-1 to TRBJ1-2; D uncertain. Germline V lookup: CDR1 KGHDR, CDR2 SFDVKD. The CDR3 contains 12 residues. V was shortened by 1 base and J by 7 bases, with 6 bases between the two germline ends. The CDR3 protein is CATSDFGVGYTF. CDR3 sequence (DNA): TGTGCCACCAGTGATTTCGGGGTTGGCTACACCTTC.

This chain uses TRBV6-5 with TRBJ2-1, with D possibly being TRBD1 (6 bases). This CDR3 has 15 residues. Germline CDR1 reads MNHEY; CDR2 reads SVGAGI. Trimming took off 8 bases at V and 5 bases at J, with 19 bases between the two ends. The CDR3, as DNA: TGTGCCAGCCAGGGGTACTCCGGGTGGGACAATGAGCAGTTCTTC. Protein product: CASQGYSGWDNEQFF.

The gene calls are TRBV6-8 and TRBJ2-3, with no clear D. This CDR3 comprises 14 residues. Germline V gene lookup returns CDR1 MNHGY and CDR2 SAAAGT. V lost 5 bases and J lost 1, with 10 bases in between. CDR3 nucleotide sequence: TGTGCCAGCAGTGTATCACAGTGCACAGATACGCAGTATTTT. Its protein product is CASSVSQCTDTQYF.

This sequence joins TRBV4-1 and TRBJ1-2; perhaps TRBD1 as D (6 bases). Deletions cut 6 bases from V and 0 bases from J, with 17 bases between. The CDR3 is made up of 16 amino acids. The germline CDR1 and CDR2 sequences are MGHRA and YSYEKL. The CDR3 reads CASRSVGQGPNYGYTF. The CDR3 nucleotides read TGCGCCAGCAGATCCGTCGGGCAGGGGCCTAACTATGGCTACACCTTC.

V usage is TRBV27 and J usage is TRBJ1-1, with D possibly TRBD1 on 6 matching bases. With 3 bases removed from V and 8 bases from J, the gap between germline ends came to 16 bases. Germline-derived CDR1 and CDR2 are MNHEY and SMNVEV (reference sequence). CDR3 length: 14 residues. This CDR3 is CASSFGGRGREAFF. CDR3 nucleotides: TGTGCCAGCAGTTTTGGCGGGCGGGGGCGCGAAGCTTTCTTT.

The chain has TRBV5-1 and TRBJ2-1; 8 bases map to TRBD2. V shed 6 bases and J 5 bases; nucleotides not matched to a gene: 10. The germline CDR1 and CDR2 sequences are SGHRS and YFSETQ. The CDR3 is 15 amino acids. CDR3 nucleotide sequence: TGCGCCAGCACAAGTCGGCGGGGGGCGAACAATGAGCAGTTCTTC. Its translation: CASTSRRGANNEQFF.